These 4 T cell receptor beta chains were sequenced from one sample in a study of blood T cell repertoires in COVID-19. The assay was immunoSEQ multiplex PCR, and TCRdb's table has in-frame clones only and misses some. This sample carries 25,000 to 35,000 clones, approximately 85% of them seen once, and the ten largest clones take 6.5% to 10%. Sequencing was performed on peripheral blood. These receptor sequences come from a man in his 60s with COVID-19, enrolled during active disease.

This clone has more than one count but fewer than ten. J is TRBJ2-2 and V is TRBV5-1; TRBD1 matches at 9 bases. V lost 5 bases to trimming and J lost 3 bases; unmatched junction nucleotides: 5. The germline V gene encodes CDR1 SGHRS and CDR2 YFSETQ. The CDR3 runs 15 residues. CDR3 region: CASRWGTGHTGELFF. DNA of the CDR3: TGCGCCAGCAGGTGGGGGACAGGGCACACCGGGGAGCTGTTTTTT.

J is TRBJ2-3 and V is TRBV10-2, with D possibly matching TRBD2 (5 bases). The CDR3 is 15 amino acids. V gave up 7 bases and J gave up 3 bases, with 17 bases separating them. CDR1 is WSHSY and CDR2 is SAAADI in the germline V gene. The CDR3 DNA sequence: TGCGCCAGCACCGAATCCCCAACTAGTACAGATACGCAGTATTTT. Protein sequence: CASTESPTSTDTQYF.

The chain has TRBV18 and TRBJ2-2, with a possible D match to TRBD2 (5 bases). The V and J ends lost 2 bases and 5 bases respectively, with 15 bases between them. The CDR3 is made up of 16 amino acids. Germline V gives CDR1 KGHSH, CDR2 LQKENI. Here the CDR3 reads CASSPSIPGRTGELFF. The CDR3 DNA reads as TGTGCCAGCTCACCATCCATACCGGGGAGAACCGGGGAGCTGTTTTTT.

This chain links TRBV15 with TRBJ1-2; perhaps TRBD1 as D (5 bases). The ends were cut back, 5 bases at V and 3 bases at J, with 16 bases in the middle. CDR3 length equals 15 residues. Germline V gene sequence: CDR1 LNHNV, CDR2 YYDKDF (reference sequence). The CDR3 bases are TGTGCCACCAGCGGGCCGGACAAAGAACACTATGGCTACACCTTC. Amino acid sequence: CATSGPDKEHYGYTF. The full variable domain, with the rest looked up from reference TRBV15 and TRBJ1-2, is DAMVIQNPRYQVTQFGKPVTLSCSQTLNHNVMYWYQQKSSQAPKLLFHYYDKDFNNEADTPDNFQSRRPNTSFCFLDIRSPGLGDTAMYLCATSGPDKEHYGYTFGSGTRLTVV.